The 30 T cell receptor beta chains presented below share a single source sample, sequenced in a study of beta chain features in type 1 diabetes. The authors reverse transcribed all of the isolated RNA, so sequencing captured expressed TCRB transcripts. TCRdb keeps only in-frame clones here, not all; method: immunoSEQ multiplex PCR. Of under 550,000 clones in the sample, approximately 10% were seen once. Sequencing was carried out using naive CD4+ T cells from blood. The receptors here all came from a woman aged 18-35 years in good health.

The rearrangement joins TRBV29-1 to TRBJ1-2; 8 nucleotides align to TRBD1. With 4 bases clipped from V and 5 bases from J, the junction kept 6 bases outside the gene matches. Per the germline V gene, CDR1 is SQVTM and CDR2 is ANQGSEA. The CDR3 is made up of 13 amino acids. CDR3 in amino acids: CSVGGQEKYGYTF. Written as DNA, the CDR3 is TGCAGCGTTGGGGGACAGGAAAAATATGGCTACACCTTC.

This chain links TRBV2 with TRBJ2-3, with TRBD1 matching 9 bases. Per the germline V gene, CDR1 is SNHLY and CDR2 is FYNNEI. V lost 6 bases to trimming and J lost 1 base; unmatched junction nucleotides: 5. The CDR3 contains 15 residues. The CDR3 here is CASRGQGLRTDTQYF. In nucleotides, the CDR3 is TGTGCCAGCAGAGGACAGGGGTTGCGCACAGATACGCAGTATTTT.

CDR3 sequence: CASSLFTEGSGELFF. The CDR3 DNA reads as TGTGCCAGCAGTTTATTCACTGAGGGGTCCGGGGAGCTGTTTTTT. The chain employs TRBV27 and TRBJ2-2; either TRBD1 or TRBD2 may fit D (5 bases each). Germline-derived CDR1 and CDR2 are MNHEY and SMNVEV (reference sequence). Between the trimmed V and J ends, which lost 1 base and 6 bases, there was a span of 12 bases. The CDR3 extends over 15 amino acids.

The chain recombines TRBV4-2 with TRBJ2-1, with 10 bases identical to TRBD1. Trimming took 3 bases from V and 6 from J; bases not matched to a gene: 2. The germline gives CDR1 LGHNA, CDR2 YNFKEQ. CDR3 size: 14 residues. CDR3 nucleotides: TGTGCCAGCAGCCAGAGGGACAGGGGCAATGAGCAGTTCTTC. Its translation is CASSQRDRGNEQFF.

In this sample, this clone turned up a few times. The V call is TRBV4-1, the J call TRBJ2-7; unclear D gene. CDR3 length equals 15 residues. Germline V gene data show CDR1 as MGHRA and CDR2 as YSYEKL. V was shortened by 0 bases and J by 2 bases, with 11 bases between the two germline ends. The CDR3 spells CASSQEGVLPYEQYF. The CDR3 DNA reads as TGCGCCAGCAGCCAAGAAGGAGTTTTGCCCTACGAGCAGTACTTC.

This clone was recorded a few times. The chain is built from TRBV5-1 and TRBJ2-7; D may match TRBD1 or TRBD2 (6 bases each). The CDR3 is made up of 16 amino acids. Germline CDR1 SGHRS, CDR2 YFSETQ. V dropped 6 bases and J dropped 0 bases, with 19 bases sitting between them. This CDR3 reads CASNPAGGPLSYEQYF. The CDR3 DNA follows: TGCGCCAGCAATCCAGCCGGGGGCCCCCTCTCCTACGAGCAGTACTTC.

The chain uses TRBV19 and TRBJ1-6; the D is unclear. The CDR3 consists of 12 residues. The V end lost 3 bases, the J end lost 7 bases, and 4 bases lay between the germline ends. CDR1 is LNHDA, CDR2 SQIVND, per germline (reference sequence). CDR3: CASSMWNSPLHF. For the CDR3, the DNA is TGTGCCAGTAGTATGTGGAATTCACCCCTCCACTTT.

This clone was seen more than once but under ten times. CDR3 amino acids: CASAKRVGAEQYV. CDR3 sequence (DNA): TGCGCCAGCGCCAAGAGGGTGGGGGCCGAGCAGTACGTC. The J gene is TRBJ2-7, the V gene TRBV23-1; D possibly corresponds to TRBD1 (6 bases). TRBV23-1 is placed among ORFs of uncertain function. V dropped 8 bases and J dropped 6 bases, with 17 bases sitting between them. This CDR3 has 13 amino acids.

This chain links TRBV5-1 with TRBJ2-6; no reliable D call. Per germline, CDR1 SGHRS and CDR2 YFSETQ. Trimming took 4 bases from V and 0 from J, leaving 8 bases between them. The CDR3 is 15 amino acids. For the CDR3, the DNA is TGCGCCAGCAGCCGCTCACTCTCTGGGGCCAACGTCCTGACTTTC. It encodes CASSRSLSGANVLTF.

This clone was observed a few times. V usage is TRBV27 and J usage is TRBJ2-2, with TRBD2 matching 9 bases. The CDR3 runs to 16 residues. The V gene's germline CDR1 is MNHEY and CDR2 SMNVEV (reference sequence). With V trimmed by 2 bases and J by 4 bases, 5 bases remained unmatched. CDR3 DNA: TGTGCCAGCAGTTTAGTTAGCGGGGGTTTCACCGGGGAGCTGTTTTTT. Protein sequence: CASSLVSGGFTGELFF.

The gene calls are TRBV27 and TRBJ2-7, with 8 bases lining up with TRBD1. V trimming: 5 bases; J trimming: 3 bases; junction bases outside the gene matches: 15. CDR1 is MNHEY and CDR2 is SMNVEV in the germline V gene (reference sequence). This CDR3 spans 17 amino acids. The CDR3 loop reads CASSLPGLRDRRYEQYF. In DNA form, the CDR3 reads TGTGCCAGCAGTCTCCCAGGTCTCCGGGACAGGCGCTACGAGCAGTACTTC.

V and J are TRBV9 and TRBJ2-2, with D maybe TRBD2 (6 bases). V lost 5 bases to trimming and J lost 7 bases, with 9 bases between them. Germline assignment: CDR1 SGDLS and CDR2 YYNGEE. The CDR3 covers 12 residues. This CDR3 is CASRAGFGELFF. DNA for the CDR3: TGTGCCAGCAGGGCGGGGTTCGGGGAGCTGTTTTTT.

In its sample, this clone was seen a few times. V gene TRBV18 combines with J gene TRBJ2-3; TRBD1 agrees at 7 bases. Germline CDR1 and CDR2: KGHSH and LQKENI. The V segment lost 3 bases and the J segment 1 base; nucleotides outside the gene matches: 10. The CDR3 extends over 17 amino acids. The CDR3 protein is CASSPIHRGDGTDTQYF. CDR3 coding DNA: TGTGCCAGCTCACCCATCCACAGGGGAGACGGCACAGATACGCAGTATTTT.

The V and J genes are TRBV2 and TRBJ1-1; D is unclear. Germline lookup yields CDR1 SNHLY and CDR2 FYNNEI. There are 13 residues in the CDR3. Trimming took off 5 bases at V and 7 bases at J, with 14 bases between the two ends. The CDR3 here is CASSSSGGIEAFF. Written as DNA, the CDR3 is TGTGCCAGCAGTTCCTCTGGCGGGATTGAAGCTTTCTTT.

This sequence joins TRBV13 and TRBJ2-7, with D possibly matching TRBD1 (6 bases). Germline V gene sequence: CDR1 PRHDT, CDR2 FYEKMQ (reference sequence). The CDR3 is 16 residues long. Trimming took 4 bases from V and 6 from J, leaving 22 bases between them. The CDR3 here is CASSYLLRGGSLEQYF. CDR3 bases: TGTGCCAGCAGCTACCTCCTTAGAGGGGGTAGTCTCGAGCAGTACTTC.

The chain employs TRBV15 and TRBJ2-1; either TRBD1 or TRBD2 may supply D (5 bases each). Trimming stripped 0 bases from V and 15 bases from J, with 15 bases between. This CDR3 is built from 13 residues. Germline V gene data show CDR1 as LNHNV and CDR2 as YYDKDF (reference sequence). CDR3 DNA sequence: TGTGCCACCAGCAGAGACCGGGACCGCGCTTGGTTCTTC. It codes for CATSRDRDRAWFF.

J is TRBJ1-5 and V is TRBV15; no firm D call. The V and J ends lost 3 bases and 8 bases respectively, with 8 bases between them. Germline CDR1 reads LNHNV; CDR2 reads YYDKDF (reference sequence). This CDR3 has 12 residues. The CDR3 DNA reads as TGTGCCACCAGCAGGTTGATAGAGCCCCAGCATTTT. Translating it yields CATSRLIEPQHF.

This clone was seen more than once but under ten times. The rearrangement links TRBV29-1 to TRBJ2-1, with 12 bases matching TRBD2. J was trimmed by 8 bases and V by 0 bases; bases with no gene match: 8. The CDR3 totals 16 residues. Germline loops: CDR1 SQVTM, CDR2 ANQGSEA. CDR3 nucleotides: TGCAGCGTTGAAGATAGGGCTAGCGGGAGGGGGTATGAGCAGTTCTTC. It codes for CSVEDRASGRGYEQFF.

This clone showed up just a few times. The chain uses TRBV7-9 and TRBJ2-7; 11 nucleotides agree with TRBD1. The CDR3 runs to 14 residues. Germline V CDR1 and CDR2: SEHNR, FQNEAQ (reference sequence). Losses at the gene ends were 5 bases for V and 5 bases for J; bases not matched to a gene: 5. The CDR3 coding sequence is TGTGCCAGCAGCCGGACAGGGGGCCCCCACGAGCAGTACGTC. This codes for CASSRTGGPHEQYV.

The V gene is TRBV27, the J gene TRBJ2-2, with D unresolved. With 4 bases removed from V and 9 bases from J, the gap between germline ends came to 12 bases. This CDR3 spans 13 amino acids. Germline CDR1 reads MNHEY; CDR2 reads SMNVEV (reference sequence). CDR3 amino acids: CASSSTRPRELFF. The CDR3 nucleotides read TGTGCCAGCAGTTCGACTCGTCCCCGGGAGCTGTTTTTT.

The gene calls are TRBV29-1 and TRBJ2-7; D tentatively reads TRBD1 or TRBD2 (6 bases each). Germline V lookup: CDR1 SQVTM, CDR2 ANQGSEA. V dropped 3 bases and J dropped 6 bases, with 15 bases sitting between them. This CDR3 spans 13 amino acids. CDR3 amino acids: CSVDQGTGAEQYF. The CDR3 region has the DNA TGCAGCGTTGATCAGGGCACGGGGGCCGAGCAGTACTTC.

This clone was seen only a few times. Its ends do not fully match the called genes, so a read error is possible. The chain has TRBV7-2 and TRBJ2-1; D is uncertain. The CDR3 covers 17 residues. Per germline, CDR1 SGHTA and CDR2 FQGNSA. In DNA form, the CDR3 reads TGTGCCAGCAGCCCCCTTGGGCATTCTATCTCCCACAATGAGCAGTTCTTC. Protein sequence: CASSPLGHSISHNEQFF.

V is TRBV5-1 and J is TRBJ2-1, with D tentatively TRBD1 (7 bases). CDR1 SGHRS and CDR2 YFSETQ come from the germline V gene. V was shortened by 4 bases and J by 3 bases, with 14 bases between the two germline ends. This CDR3 spans 15 amino acids. The CDR3 is CASSGAGQFYNEQFF. For the CDR3, the DNA is TGCGCCAGCAGCGGCGCGGGACAGTTCTACAATGAGCAGTTCTTC.

The rearrangement uses TRBV6-5 and TRBJ2-7; a possible D gene is TRBD2 (5 bases). The germline V and J ends were trimmed by 6 bases and 0 bases, with 12 bases remaining between them. The CDR3 totals 14 residues. Germline V gives CDR1 MNHEY, CDR2 SVGAGI. As DNA, the CDR3 is TGTGCCAGCAGGGAGGACTGGAGCTCCTACGAGCAGTACGTC. Translation gives CASREDWSSYEQYV.

The V call is TRBV4-3, the J call TRBJ2-7; 7 bases are shared with TRBD1. Losses at the gene ends were 0 bases for V and 0 bases for J; bases not matched to a gene: 2. This CDR3 has 15 residues. The V gene's germline CDR1 is LGHNA and CDR2 YSLEER. DNA of the CDR3: TGCGCCAGCAGCCAAGACGCAGGGGGCTCCTACGAGCAGTACTTC. This gives the protein CASSQDAGGSYEQYF.

This clone was found a few times. The rearrangement uses TRBV5-1 and TRBJ1-2; weak D call: TRBD1 (5 bases). The CDR3 length is 14 residues. With 1 base removed from V and 5 bases from J, the gap between germline ends came to 12 bases. Germline V gene sequence: CDR1 SGHRS, CDR2 YFSETQ. The CDR3 sequence is CASSLSGTQYGYTF. DNA for the CDR3: TGCGCCAGCAGCTTGAGTGGGACCCAATATGGCTACACCTTC.

The chain is built from TRBV25-1 and TRBJ2-7; D may be TRBD1 or TRBD2 (5 bases each). Trimming left V 1 base short and J 6 bases short, with 7 bases between. The CDR3 runs to 12 residues. Germline lookup yields CDR1 MGHDK and CDR2 SYGVNS. The CDR3, as DNA: TGTGCCAGCAGTGAATTCGGGACCGAGCAGTACGTC. Protein: CASSEFGTEQYV.

The chain has TRBV7-3 and TRBJ2-3; D is possibly TRBD1 (6 bases). The V end was cut by 3 bases, the J end by 1 base, with 11 bases between. In germline, CDR1 is SGHTA, CDR2 FQGTGA. This CDR3 is 15 amino acids long. The CDR3 loop is CASSLGHPRTDTQYF. The DNA of the CDR3 is TGTGCCAGCAGCTTGGGACATCCTCGCACAGATACGCAGTATTTT.

This clone was found a few times. The V call is TRBV5-4, the J call TRBJ2-7; D unresolved. The CDR3 spans 12 residues. Per the germline V gene, CDR1 is SGHNT and CDR2 is YYREEE (reference sequence). With 0 bases removed from V and 7 bases from J, the gap between germline ends came to 8 bases. This CDR3 reads CASSLVLGEQYV. The DNA of the CDR3 is TGTGCCAGCAGCTTGGTCCTCGGGGAGCAGTACGTC.

This clone was found a few times. The gene calls are TRBV7-9 and TRBJ1-5; 9 bases line up with TRBD1. The CDR3 loop spans 15 amino acids. Germline CDR1 reads SEHNR; CDR2 reads FQNEAQ (reference sequence). V dropped 1 base and J dropped 6; count of bases not matched to a gene: 4. The CDR3 sequence: CASSLGTGDRQPQHF. The DNA for the CDR3 is TGTGCCAGCAGCTTAGGGACAGGGGACCGTCAGCCCCAGCATTTT.